This TCR beta chain was identified in a study of breast tumors, draining lymph nodes, adjacent tissues. In the case of this clonotype: As yet, its antigen is unknown.

The CDR3 has 15 residues. From germline, CDR1 is SGHDN and CDR2 FVKESK. J lost 8 bases, V lost 4 bases, and 11 bases had no gene match. Using its own MiXCR run on the multiplex PCR reads, TCRdb lists one record per CDR3 protein. The repertoire holds fewer than 15,000 distinct CDR3 sequences, with 62% as singletons. Findings and caveats of the study: Tumors had less TCR diversity than lymph nodes, more than nontumor tissue. Tumor and nontumor repertoires were significantly more similar in luminal-like than in basal-like breast cancer. That most tumor T cells come from lymph nodes remained unproven. The data were judged consistent with most tumor T cells coming from lymph node and expanding in tumor.

Sequenced sample: tumor-adjacent breast tissue. The chain uses TRBV14 and TRBJ2-3; 8 bases match TRBD1. This TCR derives from a female donor with breast cancer. Some clones in this sample may be carry-over from other donors' samples. In DNA form, the CDR3 reads TGTGCCAGCAGCCGAGGACAGGGTGGAATTGGTACGCAGTATTTT. It specifies CASSRGQGGIGTQYF.